Following are 29 T cell receptor beta chains from one sample sequenced in a study of T cells in localized non-small cell lung cancer. TCRdb keeps only in-frame clones here, not all; method: immunoSEQ multiplex PCR. This sample has a few thousand clones, with around 47% found just once. This sample comprised lymph node tissue, obtained before any cancer treatment. The receptors were gathered from a woman aged 18-49 years with stage I lung adenocarcinoma.

This clone showed up just a few times. The chain employs TRBV19 and TRBJ2-1, with 11 bases identical to TRBD2. J was trimmed by 15 bases and V by 4 bases; bases with no gene match: 8. Germline loops: CDR1 LNHDA, CDR2 SQIVND (reference sequence). CDR3 length: 13 amino acids. The DNA of the CDR3 is TGTGCCAGTAGTACCACTAGCGGGAGTTCGATGTTCTTC. It encodes CASSTTSGSSMFF.

The chain recombines TRBV28 with TRBJ2-7, with D unclear. There are 12 residues in the CDR3. The V end was cut by 10 bases, the J end by 1 base, with 11 bases between. Germline V lookup: CDR1 MDHEN, CDR2 SYDVKM. CDR3: CATRGVSYEQYF. The CDR3 nucleotides are TGTGCCACCCGTGGAGTTTCCTACGAGCAGTACTTC. Full variable domain (missing parts from reference TRBV28 and TRBJ2-7): DVKVTQSSRYLVKRTGEKVFLECVQDMDHENMFWYRQDPGLGLRLIYFSYDVKMKEKGDIPEGYSVSREKKERFSLILESASTNQTSMYLCATRGVSYEQYFGPGTRLTVT.

This chain joins TRBV30 and TRBJ2-3; tentative D call: TRBD1 (5 bases). There are 13 residues in the CDR3. Germline-derived CDR1 and CDR2 are GTSNPN and SVGIG (reference sequence). V gave up 2 bases and J gave up 5 bases, with 11 bases separating them. CDR3 amino acids: CAWSTGLGDTQYF. The DNA for the CDR3 is TGTGCCTGGAGTACAGGTTTGGGAGATACGCAGTATTTT.

V is TRBV14 and J is TRBJ2-2, with D unclear. This CDR3 comprises 15 residues. Trimming stripped 0 bases from V and 5 bases from J, with 10 bases between. The germline CDR1 and CDR2 sequences are SGHDN and FVKESK. The CDR3 region has the DNA TGTGCCAGCAGCCAAGATGCTGTGATAACCGGGGAGCTGTTTTTT. Residues: CASSQDAVITGELFF. The full variable domain, its missing parts supplied by reference TRBV14 and TRBJ2-2, is EAGVTQFPSHSVIEKGQTVTLRCDPISGHDNLYWYRRVMGKEIKFLLHFVKESKQDESGMPNNRFLAERTGGTYSTLKVQPAELEDSGVYFCASSQDAVITGELFFGEGSRLTVL.

CDR3 protein: CASSTQGLIEAFF. CDR3 nucleotides: TGTGCCAGTAGTACTCAGGGGTTAATTGAAGCTTTCTTT. The chain carries TRBV19 and TRBJ1-1; possibly TRBD1 for D (6 bases). The germline V gene has CDR1 LNHDA and CDR2 SQIVND (reference sequence). V was shortened by 4 bases and J by 7 bases, with 13 bases between the two germline ends. The CDR3 consists of 13 residues.

This clone occurred a few times. V gene TRBV28 combines with J gene TRBJ1-3; D is perhaps TRBD1 (5 bases). Germline loops: CDR1 MDHEN, CDR2 SYDVKM. V was trimmed by 7 bases and J by 0 bases, leaving 10 bases between them. The CDR3 length is 14 residues. The CDR3 protein is CASNRLGSGNTIYF. The CDR3 nucleotides are TGTGCCAGCAACAGGTTGGGCTCTGGAAACACCATATATTTT.

V gene TRBV18 combines with J gene TRBJ2-1; D remains unclear. CDR1 and CDR2 (germline): KGHSH, LQKENI. This CDR3 has 14 residues. The V and J ends lost 3 bases and 1 base respectively, with 7 bases between them. DNA for the CDR3: TGTGCCAGCTCACCCCGCGGATCCTACAATGAGCAGTTCTTC. The encoded protein is CASSPRGSYNEQFF.

The sample holds a few counts of this clone. The chain joins TRBV6-7 to TRBJ1-1, with D possibly being TRBD1 (5 bases). TRBV6-7 belongs to the ORF category, with a function that is uncertain. This CDR3 is built from 16 residues. Trimming removed 0 bases from V and 2 bases from J, with 13 bases in between. Here the CDR3 reads CASSYSSAGPNTEAFF. The CDR3 DNA reads as TGTGCCAGCAGTTACTCGAGCGCAGGGCCCAACACTGAAGCTTTCTTT.

The V gene is TRBV19, the J gene TRBJ2-1; 7 nucleotides match TRBD1. The V gene end was trimmed by 4 bases and the J gene end by 6 bases; junction bases not matched to a gene: 6. Per germline, CDR1 LNHDA and CDR2 SQIVND (reference sequence). CDR3 length: 14 residues. The CDR3 loop is CASSKGGTANEQFF. The DNA for the CDR3 is TGTGCCAGTAGTAAGGGTGGGACAGCCAATGAGCAGTTCTTC.

J is TRBJ2-3 and V is TRBV29-1, with D hard to call. Germline CDR1 is SQVTM and CDR2 is ANQGSEA. Trimming removed 2 bases at V and 6 bases at J, with 18 bases between. This CDR3 has 15 residues. In DNA, the CDR3 is TGCAGCGTTGAATACGTAGTGGCGAGTAAGGATACGCAGTATTTT. The encoded protein is CSVEYVVASKDTQYF.

The gene calls are TRBV18 and TRBJ1-4; unclear D gene. The germline V gene has CDR1 KGHSH and CDR2 LQKENI. CDR3 length: 14 amino acids. Trimming took 3 bases from V and 8 from J, leaving 13 bases between them. The CDR3 DNA is TGTGCCAGCTCACCTGGCGCAATGGACGAAAAACTGTTTTTT. Protein: CASSPGAMDEKLFF.

This clone was found a few times. J is TRBJ1-2 and V is TRBV19, with D tentatively TRBD1 (6 bases). The V end lost 2 bases, the J end lost 4 bases, and 11 bases lay between the germline ends. Germline CDR1 is LNHDA and CDR2 is SQIVND (reference sequence). This CDR3 is built from 14 residues. CDR3 DNA: TGTGCCAGTAGTATAAATCAGGGGACCTATGGCTACACCTTC. This codes for CASSINQGTYGYTF. The entire variable domain, with the rest obtained from reference TRBV19 and TRBJ1-2, is as follows: DGGITQSPKYLFRKEGQNVTLSCEQNLNHDAMYWYRQDPGQGLRLIYYSQIVNDFQKGDIAEGYSVSREKKESFPLTVTSAQKNPTAFYLCASSINQGTYGYTFGSGTRLTVV.

This clone was counted between two and nine times. The genes are TRBV30 and TRBJ2-3; 8 bases fit TRBD2. CDR1 GTSNPN and CDR2 SVGIG come from the germline V gene (reference sequence). V shed 0 bases, J shed 3 bases, and the junction held 11 bases outside the gene matches. This CDR3 contains 17 residues. CDR3 in DNA: TGTGCCTGGAGTGTATTTTTGGGACTAGGAGTAACAGATACGCAGTATTTT. Translated, it gives CAWSVFLGLGVTDTQYF.

This clone came up a few times. This chain uses TRBV11-3 with TRBJ2-7; tentative D call: TRBD1 (6 bases). Germline CDR1 reads SGHNT; CDR2 reads YENEEA. With 5 bases removed from V and 3 bases from J, the gap between germline ends came to 17 bases. The CDR3 runs 15 residues. CDR3: CASSLFRDNLYEQYF. DNA for the CDR3: TGTGCCAGCAGCCTCTTCCGGGACAACCTCTACGAGCAGTACTTC.

The chain recombines TRBV25-1 with TRBJ2-2; D remains ambiguous. Germline V gene sequence: CDR1 MGHDK, CDR2 SYGVNS. V was shortened by 5 bases and J by 9 bases, with 16 bases between the two germline ends. The CDR3 extends over 14 amino acids. CDR3 DNA: TGTGCCAGCAGTCACCGTGGGCGGAGCTGGGAGCTGTTTTTT. It specifies CASSHRGRSWELFF.

CDR3: CASSIGQFNQPQHF. As DNA, the CDR3 is TGTGCCAGTAGTATTGGACAGTTTAATCAGCCCCAGCATTTT. The rearrangement joins TRBV19 to TRBJ1-5; weak D call: TRBD1 (6 bases). CDR1 LNHDA and CDR2 SQIVND come from the germline V gene (reference sequence). There are 14 residues in the CDR3. V dropped 3 bases and J dropped 4 bases, with 10 bases sitting between them.

This clone was seen a few times. J is TRBJ1-1 and V is TRBV6-8, with D perhaps TRBD1 (6 bases). CDR3 length equals 15 residues. From germline, CDR1 is MNHGY and CDR2 SAAAGT. Trimming cost V 8 bases and J 3 bases, with 19 bases left between them. CDR3 DNA sequence: TGTGCCAGCCGTTGGATGGGGGGGCCGTACACTGAAGCTTTCTTT. Protein sequence: CASRWMGGPYTEAFF.

V usage is TRBV6-8 and J usage is TRBJ2-4; TRBD2 aligns across 11 bases. Per germline, CDR1 MNHGY and CDR2 SAAAGT. Germline trimming cut 5 bases from V and 0 bases from J; bases unmatched to any gene: 6. The CDR3 spans 17 residues. The CDR3 region is CASSTQLAGVAKNIQYF. CDR3 nucleotides: TGTGCCAGCAGTACCCAACTAGCGGGGGTAGCCAAAAACATTCAGTACTTC.

This chain links TRBV28 with TRBJ2-7, with D possibly matching TRBD1 (6 bases). V lost 7 bases and J lost 4, with 14 bases in between. The CDR3 has 13 residues. Germline-derived CDR1 and CDR2 are MDHEN and SYDVKM. The CDR3 region is CASTSNRAYEQYF. The CDR3 DNA reads as TGTGCCAGCACCTCGAACAGGGCATACGAGCAGTACTTC.

V and J are TRBV18 and TRBJ2-1; 13 bases agree with TRBD2. CDR3 length: 15 amino acids. V lost 5 bases to trimming and J lost 7 bases; unmatched junction nucleotides: 5. Per germline, CDR1 KGHSH and CDR2 LQKENI. CDR3 nucleotides: TGTGCCAGCTCAATCCGGACTAGCGGGAGTAATGAGCAGTTCTTC. Translating gives CASSIRTSGSNEQFF.

The genes are TRBV29-1 and TRBJ2-7, with D unresolved. The CDR3 sequence is 12 residues long. V was trimmed by 0 bases and J by 5 bases, leaving 8 bases between them. Germline V gives CDR1 SQVTM, CDR2 ANQGSEA. The CDR3 here is CSVEESRDEQYF. CDR3 coding DNA: TGCAGCGTTGAAGAAAGCAGAGACGAGCAGTACTTC.

The genes are TRBV19 and TRBJ1-2, with D possibly being TRBD1 (6 bases). The CDR3 contains 15 residues. Germline V gene lookup returns CDR1 LNHDA and CDR2 SQIVND (reference sequence). Trimming took 5 bases from V and 6 from J, leaving 19 bases between them. CDR3: CASSRRDKGGHGYTF. CDR3 bases: TGTGCCAGTAGTCGCCGGGACAAGGGGGGTCATGGCTACACCTTC.

This clone occurred a few times. This chain links TRBV11-3 with TRBJ1-1; 11 nucleotides agree with TRBD1. The germline CDR1 and CDR2 sequences are SGHNT and YENEEA. V lost 5 bases, J lost 0 bases, and 8 bases stayed unmatched. This CDR3 contains 17 residues. Here the CDR3 reads CASSPKRTGGLNTEAFF. The CDR3 nucleotides are TGTGCCAGCAGCCCCAAACGGACAGGGGGCTTGAACACTGAAGCTTTCTTT.

The chain employs TRBV9 and TRBJ2-1; TRBD2 matches at 9 bases. Germline trimming cut 0 bases from V and 7 bases from J; bases unmatched to any gene: 8. Germline V CDR1 and CDR2: SGDLS, YYNGEE. This CDR3 region has 16 residues. The DNA for the CDR3 is TGTGCCAGCAGCGTAGGGGGTAGCGGGAGTCGGAATGAGCAGTTCTTC. Translation gives CASSVGGSGSRNEQFF.

This clone was picked up a small number of times. The chain links TRBV11-3 to TRBJ1-2; D is unresolved. CDR3 length equals 15 residues. V lost 5 bases, J lost 2 bases, and 15 bases lay in between. Looked up from germline, CDR1 is SGHNT and CDR2 is YENEEA. The CDR3 sequence is CASSLSPSPNYGYTF. In DNA, the CDR3 is TGTGCCAGCAGCCTCTCCCCTTCCCCGAACTATGGCTACACCTTC.

The rearrangement joins TRBV9 to TRBJ2-7; maybe TRBD2 (5 bases). In germline, CDR1 is SGDLS, CDR2 YYNGEE. Trimming shortened V by 3 bases and J by 3 bases, and 16 bases separated the two germline ends. The CDR3 is made up of 15 amino acids. CDR3 sequence reads: CASSARDKTFYEQYF. The CDR3 DNA follows: TGTGCCAGCAGCGCCCGGGATAAAACCTTCTACGAGCAGTACTTC.

This sequence joins TRBV11-3 and TRBJ2-7; TRBD1 matches at 12 bases. The CDR3 covers 15 residues. With 5 bases clipped from V and 5 bases from J, the junction kept 7 bases outside the gene matches. Germline V gene sequence: CDR1 SGHNT, CDR2 YENEEA. The CDR3 loop is CASSTGTGGFDEQYF. CDR3 DNA: TGTGCCAGCAGCACCGGGACAGGGGGCTTCGACGAGCAGTACTTC.

A few counts support this clone. This chain joins TRBV18 and TRBJ1-1, with D hard to call. With 2 bases removed from V and 6 bases from J, the gap between germline ends came to 7 bases. CDR1 and CDR2 from the germline V gene are KGHSH and LQKENI. CDR3 length: 12 residues. The CDR3, as DNA: TGTGCCAGCTCACCATCGTTCGCTGAAGCTTTCTTT. It codes for CASSPSFAEAFF.

This clone was seen just once. The chain joins TRBV29-1 to TRBJ2-1; the match to TRBD2 covers 7 bases. Germline assignment: CDR1 SQVTM and CDR2 ANQGSEA. This CDR3 has 15 residues. Losses at the gene ends were 1 base for V and 9 bases for J; bases not matched to a gene: 12. Here the CDR3 DNA reads TGCAGCGTTGAAGGGATGGCGGGAGAGGTGGGTGAGCAGTTCTTC. This encodes CSVEGMAGEVGEQFF.